These 6 T cell receptor beta chains came from one sample sequenced in a study of CD4 and CD8 cells across lung adenocarcinoma regions. MiXCR, run by TCRdb on the PCR reads, gives a single entry per CDR3 protein. The sample yields roughly 16,000 distinct CDR3 sequences, around 53% seen once. Sequenced input: CD8+ T cells from the center of a lung tumor. The receptors here all came from a female donor with lung adenocarcinoma. The CD4 and CD8 labels of this study may be unreliable.

This chain uses TRBV11-2 with TRBJ2-1; D not resolved. Germline CDR1 reads SGHAT; CDR2 reads FQNNGV. This CDR3 has 13 residues. Trimming removed 0 bases at V and 5 bases at J, with 5 bases between. The CDR3 loop reads CASSLEMHNEQFF. For the CDR3, the DNA is TGTGCCAGCAGCTTAGAAATGCACAATGAGCAGTTCTTC.

The rearrangement links TRBV30 to TRBJ1-6, with TRBD1 as a possible D gene (6 bases). The CDR3 extends over 12 amino acids. Trimming removed 3 bases at V and 17 bases at J, with 17 bases between. Germline V gene lookup returns CDR1 GTSNPN and CDR2 SVGIG (reference sequence). The CDR3 sequence: CAWSIQGAQVHF. For the CDR3, the DNA is TGTGCCTGGAGCATACAGGGAGCCCAAGTCCACTTT.

The chain has TRBV6-1 and TRBJ1-4, with a tentative D call TRBD1 (5 bases). The CDR3 loop spans 14 amino acids. Germline V gene sequence: CDR1 MNHNS, CDR2 SASEGT. Trimming took 6 bases from V and 6 from J, leaving 14 bases between them. The CDR3 protein is CASRVGGGDEKLFF. The DNA of the CDR3 is TGTGCCAGCAGAGTCGGGGGAGGTGATGAAAAACTGTTTTTT.

In regard to this clonotype: Lacking the conserved final phenylalanine or tryptophan, this CDR3 likely reflects a read error. The DNA is left out, because the CDR3 cannot be placed on it with certainty; the CDR3 is given as TCRdb lists it. The chain combines TRBV12-3 or TRBV12-4 with TRBJ2-6; the table's D call, TRBD1, was not checked against the DNA. The CDR3 comprises 9 residues, both ends counted. The CDR3 loop is CASSLSWAG.

This chain connects TRBV6-1 to TRBJ2-4, with D maybe TRBD1 (6 bases). Between the trimmed V and J ends, which lost 5 bases and 13 bases, there was a span of 30 bases. CDR1 and CDR2 (germline): MNHNS, SASEGT. CDR3 length: 17 residues. The CDR3 here is CASSREVGTWAKDTQYF. In nucleotides, the CDR3 is TGTGCCAGCAGTCGCGAAGTGGGGACATGGGCCAAAGACACGCAGTACTTC.

The V and J genes are TRBV3-1 and TRBJ2-5; D tentatively reads TRBD1 or TRBD2 (5 bases each). The germline V gene encodes CDR1 LGHDT and CDR2 YNNKEL (reference sequence). V was trimmed by 4 bases and J by 9 bases, leaving 24 bases between them. This CDR3 comprises 16 residues. This CDR3 reads CASSLSYRDPPRAQYF. As DNA, the CDR3 is TGTGCCAGCAGCCTAAGTTACCGGGACCCCCCCAGGGCCCAGTACTTC.